This paragraph covers one T cell receptor beta chain sequence. The table lists this clonotype with many counts. Its antigen has not been determined. There are no base qualities to consult, and no much larger clone falls within one base. Germline trimming amounts to 3 bases on V and 4 bases on J, with 12 as the count of junction bases outside the gene matches. The germline V gene gives CDR1 as SGHDT and CDR2 as YYEEEE. There are 16 amino acids in the CDR3, from cysteine to phenylalanine inclusive. Left in the record is the CDR3 DNA by itself, 48 bases read in frame from the first base. This was a case-control study nested in a cohort of healthcare workers in London, UK, who had nasopharyngeal swab PCR tests and blood samples taken every week. Healthcare workers were enrolled in the week of the UK lockdown, from 23 to 31 March 2020, and were followed every week for up to roughly 15 weeks. This record comes from a study of early T cells in non-severe SARS-CoV-2 infection listed by TCRdb under 2021. Context from the whole study: Because TCR sequencing was done on bulk RNA from unsorted whole blood, the alpha and beta chains could not be paired. General study outcomes and caveats: VDJdb matching was skewed toward anti-spike CD8 responses and likely underestimated virus-specific expansions, missing private and CD4 specificities.

The library was built by means of 5' RACE. Sequenced using a NextSeq 500. The TCR library protocol attached unique molecular identifiers to individual cDNA molecules to correct for sequencing error and PCR bias. TCR alpha and beta chains were both sequenced, and the abundances of alpha and beta sequences in each sample were closely correlated with each other. Per the original workflow: V gene, J gene and CDR3 annotation of TCR sequences was performed with Decombinator V4. Expanded TCRs were defined as changing significantly between any two time points under a Poisson model with p below 0.0001. TCR abundances were normalised to the total number of TCRs sequenced in each sample and reported as counts per million. TRAV1-2 paired with TRAJ12, TRAJ20 or TRAJ33 defined MAIT TCRs, while TRAV10 paired with TRAJ18 defined iNKT TCRs. VDJdb, accessed 1 November 2021, was searched for CMV, EBV and SARS-CoV-2 annotated TCRs, excluding TCRs annotated for multiple antigens. TCRdb cleaned the public reads at Q25 with fastp, built clones with MiXCR and kept in-frame beta chains. When rows share a CDR3 protein, they turn into one entry using the most common DNA and genes. The V and J calls shown here were made by TCRdb, not taken from the authors' results. The sample has fewer than 55,000 distinct CDR3 sequences on record, around 10% of them singletons. The ten largest clones take up 4.2% of the sample.

The receptor comes from an adult who was a healthcare worker with PCR-confirmed SARS-CoV-2 infection or an uninfected control (not recorded which). The rearranged segments are TRBV5-6 and TRBJ1-1; TRBD1 matches 7 bases in the middle. The sequencing input was whole blood. The nucleotide sequence reads TGTGCCAGCAGCTCTTCGTTGACAGGGTTGATCACTGAAGCTTTCTTT. The resulting protein is CASSSSLTGLITEAFF.